The next 6 T cell receptor beta chains were all read from a single sample in a study of blood T cell repertoires in COVID-19. Clones were read by immunoSEQ multiplex PCR, and TCRdb kept only the in-frame ones, dropping some. The data show over 150,000 clones, roughly 88% seen once. Sequencing input: peripheral blood. All receptors come from a man at least 80 years old with COVID-19, enrolled during active disease.

This clone was observed a handful of times. In DNA form, the CDR3 reads TGTGCCAGCAGTTACCAGGGACAGCTGAACACCGGGGAGCTGTTTTTT. Residues: CASSYQGQLNTGELFF. The V gene is TRBV6-6, the J gene TRBJ2-2, with 7 nucleotides matching TRBD1. The CDR3 contains 16 residues. The germline V gene has CDR1 MNHNY and CDR2 SVGAGI (reference sequence). With V trimmed by 2 bases and J by 1 base, 4 bases remained unmatched.

The CDR3, as DNA: TGTGCCAGCAGTGAACTGGGACAGGGAAACACTGAAGCTTTCTTT. Protein sequence: CASSELGQGNTEAFF. The chain carries TRBV2 and TRBJ1-1; 9 nucleotides match TRBD1. The germline gives CDR1 SNHLY, CDR2 FYNNEI. CDR3 length: 15 amino acids. The junction had 3 bases not matched to a gene; V was cut back by 2 bases and J by 2 bases.

The chain links TRBV12-3 or TRBV12-4 to TRBJ1-3; D ambiguous. The CDR3 sequence is 11 residues long. V lost 3 bases, J lost 8 bases, and 5 bases lay in between. This CDR3 is CASSFVDTIYF. The CDR3 bases are TGTGCCAGCAGTTTTGTCGACACCATATATTTT.

The chain links TRBV10-3 to TRBJ2-6, with D possibly matching TRBD2 (6 bases). Trimming cost V 6 bases and J 4 bases, with 10 bases left between them. CDR1 ENHRY and CDR2 SYGVKD come from the germline V gene. The CDR3 is 14 residues long. CDR3 sequence: CAIRRGAGANVLTF. The CDR3 nucleotides read TGTGCCATCAGGCGGGGCGCAGGGGCCAACGTCCTGACTTTC.

The chain carries TRBV27 and TRBJ1-6, with D perhaps matching TRBD1 (6 bases). Trimming cost V 5 bases and J 8 bases, with 10 bases left between them. The CDR3 totals 13 residues. The germline V gene encodes CDR1 MNHEY and CDR2 SMNVEV (reference sequence). DNA of the CDR3: TGTGCCAGCAGTGCCAACAGGGATTCACCCCTCCACTTT. Translating it yields CASSANRDSPLHF.

The chain carries TRBV6-5 and TRBJ1-4; no firm D call. The V end lost 5 bases, the J end lost 7 bases, and 14 bases lay between the germline ends. CDR3 length equals 14 residues. Germline V gene lookup returns CDR1 MNHEY and CDR2 SVGAGI. In nucleotides, the CDR3 is TGTGCCAGCAGTACGTCCCACGCGGGTGAAAAACTGTTTTTT. Encoded protein: CASSTSHAGEKLFF.